This TCR beta chain was profiled in a study of cytomegalovirus exposure and HLA in healthy donors. Study-wide results and limits: It was 150 to 200 TCR beta chains that were listed as cytomegalovirus-associated. Roughly uniform sequencing depth across donors was assumed, possibly incorrectly.

A few counts support this clone. Its antigen is as yet unknown. V was cut by 3 bases and J by 9 bases, with 12 bases left in between. Germline CDR1 and CDR2: WSHSY and SAAADI. The CDR3 length is 14 residues. The PCR employed 60 Vbeta primers together with 13 Jbeta primers. Repertoires were generated with immunoSEQ multiplex PCR, while TCRdb's copy carries only in-frame clones and drops some. The sample lists 150,000 to 200,000 clones; roughly 80% were seen once. The clonotype comes from a man aged 40-55 years in good health and CMV-seronegative. The sequenced sample was PBMCs. The chain employs TRBV10-2 and TRBJ1-6; D uncertain. CDR3 protein: CASSDRQAGSPLHF. As DNA, the CDR3 is TGCGCCAGCAGTGATCGGCAGGCTGGTTCACCCCTCCACTTT.